These 16 T cell receptor beta chains were all obtained from the same sample, sequenced in a study of CD8 T cells in ankylosing spondylitis. These TCRs' antigens remain unknown. Study-wide points: Roughly eight highly homologous variants made up a TCR beta motif that seemed to typify ankylosing spondylitis blood.

MiXCR was run by TCRdb on the 5' RACE reads, yielding one entry per CDR3 protein. The data show about 700,000 distinct CDR3 sequences, 15% to 20% seen once. Sequenced: blood, either unsorted or a sorted T cell fraction (not recorded which). Receptors were obtained from a male donor with ankylosing spondylitis.

The chain has TRBV3-1 and TRBJ1-1; D ambiguous. CDR3 size: 15 residues. Between the trimmed V and J ends, which lost 0 bases and 4 bases, there was a span of 12 bases. Per germline, CDR1 LGHDT and CDR2 YNNKEL (reference sequence). In nucleotides, the CDR3 is TGTGCCAGCAGCCAAGATTATTCAAAGGGCACTGAAGCTTTCTTT. Its protein product is CASSQDYSKGTEAFF.

The table lists this clonotype with a few counts. The chain uses TRBV4-1 and TRBJ2-7; tentatively, D is TRBD1 (6 bases). Germline V gene data show CDR1 as MGHRA and CDR2 as YSYEKL. The germline V and J ends were trimmed by 2 bases and 4 bases, with 9 bases remaining between them. This CDR3 contains 13 residues. The CDR3 sequence: CASSQLTGYEQYF. For the CDR3, the DNA is TGCGCCAGCAGCCAACTCACAGGGTACGAGCAGTACTTC.

This sequence joins TRBV7-2 and TRBJ2-1; D is unclear. The V and J ends lost 1 base and 7 bases respectively, with 11 bases between them. The CDR3 contains 14 residues. Per germline, CDR1 SGHTA and CDR2 FQGNSA. The CDR3 DNA reads as TGTGCCAGCAGCTTAGTTTCAGACGGGAATGAGCAGTTCTTC. It codes for CASSLVSDGNEQFF. Full variable domain (missing parts from reference TRBV7-2 and TRBJ2-1): GAGVSQSPSNKVTEKGKDVELRCDPISGHTALYWYRQSLGQGLEFLIYFQGNSAPDKSGLPSDRFSAERTGGSVSTLTIQRTQQEDSAVYLCASSLVSDGNEQFFGPGTRLTVL.

This clonotype was seen more than once but under ten times. This rearrangement joins TRBV5-1 to TRBJ2-1; D is possibly TRBD1 (6 bases). Germline V gives CDR1 SGHRS, CDR2 YFSETQ. V was trimmed by 3 bases and J by 5 bases, leaving 15 bases between them. The CDR3 sequence is 15 residues long. The CDR3 DNA sequence: TGCGCCAGCAGCTCAGGGGAAATACCCAACAATGAGCAGTTCTTC. Its translation: CASSSGEIPNNEQFF.

Worth noting for this clonotype: Because the CDR3's place on the DNA is in doubt, the DNA is left out and the CDR3 is given as listed by TCRdb. The J gene is TRBJ1-1, the V gene TRBV29-1; TRBD1, the D gene given by the table, was not confirmed from the DNA. Germline-derived CDR1 and CDR2 are SQVTM and ANQGSEA. The CDR3 region is 13 residues in length, termini included. The CDR3: CSAEPGQLMKLSF.

This clonotype was detected a few times. This chain links TRBV27 with TRBJ1-3; no clear D. V was clipped by 4 bases and J by 3 bases, with 10 bases between them. Germline assignment: CDR1 MNHEY and CDR2 SMNVEV (reference sequence). CDR3 length: 14 amino acids. The CDR3 is CASSSAVGGNTIYF. The CDR3 DNA sequence: TGTGCCAGCAGTTCCGCAGTAGGTGGAAACACCATATATTTT.

This clonotype was counted between two and nine times. This rearrangement joins TRBV9 to TRBJ2-2, with D possibly matching TRBD1 (5 bases). Germline CDR1 SGDLS, CDR2 YYNGEE. V lost 3 bases to trimming and J lost 4 bases, with 7 bases between them. The CDR3 covers 13 residues. CDR3 DNA sequence: TGTGCCAGCAGCGCAGGGCTCACCGGGGAGCTGTTTTTT. It specifies CASSAGLTGELFF.

In this sample, this clonotype turned up a few times. The rearrangement uses TRBV5-1 and TRBJ2-7; D may be TRBD2 (6 bases). Germline lookup yields CDR1 SGHRS and CDR2 YFSETQ. The CDR3 consists of 16 residues. Trimming left V 1 base short and J 0 bases short, with 14 bases between. CDR3 coding DNA: TGCGCCAGCAGCTTGCTTCCGGGGGATGACTCCTACGAGCAGTACTTC. Protein sequence: CASSLLPGDDSYEQYF.

The rearrangement links TRBV7-2 to TRBJ1-4; 9 nucleotides line up with TRBD1. The junction had 7 bases not matched to a gene; V was cut back by 2 bases and J by 9 bases. The CDR3 loop spans 15 amino acids. CDR1 and CDR2 (germline): SGHTA, FQGNSA. The CDR3: CASSLRTGGSQKLFF. CDR3 DNA: TGTGCCAGCAGCTTACGTACAGGGGGCTCGCAAAAACTGTTTTTT.

This chain connects TRBV20-1 to TRBJ2-4; 12 bases line up with TRBD2. The CDR3 is 19 amino acids. V lost 0 bases to trimming and J lost 6 bases; unmatched junction nucleotides: 15. Germline V lookup: CDR1 DFQATT, CDR2 SNEGSKA (reference sequence). CDR3 nucleotide sequence: TGCAGTGCTAGAGATAGGGCTAGCGGGAGGGTCGGAAGGCGAAACATTCAGTACTTC. Translated, it gives CSARDRASGRVGRRNIQYF.

This chain connects TRBV14 to TRBJ1-1, with D hard to call. CDR1 is SGHDN, CDR2 FVKESK, per germline. The CDR3 totals 14 residues. V gave up 7 bases and J gave up 10 bases, with 22 bases separating them. In DNA form, the CDR3 reads TGTGCCAGCACCCTGGGCGGCGGCGCGCTAGGAGCTTTCTTT. It encodes CASTLGGGALGAFF. The entire variable domain, with the rest obtained from reference TRBV14 and TRBJ1-1, is as follows: EAGVTQFPSHSVIEKGQTVTLRCDPISGHDNLYWYRRVMGKEIKFLLHFVKESKQDESGMPNNRFLAERTGGTYSTLKVQPAELEDSGVYFCASTLGGGALGAFFGQGTRLTVV.

The gene calls are TRBV28 and TRBJ2-7, with TRBD2 matching 9 bases. The length of the CDR3 is 15 residues. V was clipped by 6 bases and J by 2 bases; unmatched bases: 8. Germline V gene data show CDR1 as MDHEN and CDR2 as SYDVKM. This CDR3 is CASSMGLAVTYEQYF. Written as DNA, the CDR3 is TGTGCCAGCAGCATGGGACTAGCAGTTACCTACGAGCAGTACTTC.

This clonotype was counted between two and nine times. V gene TRBV20-1 combines with J gene TRBJ2-3; TRBD1 matches 12 bases. The J segment lost 4 bases and the V segment lost 5 bases, leaving 4 bases of the junction unmatched. CDR1 DFQATT and CDR2 SNEGSKA come from the germline V gene (reference sequence). The CDR3 runs to 14 residues. The DNA for the CDR3 is TGCAGTGCTTGGGACAGGGGGCGGTCAGATACGCAGTATTTT. It codes for CSAWDRGRSDTQYF.

The chain recombines TRBV12-3 or TRBV12-4 with TRBJ2-7; D remains unclear. V was pared by 5 bases and J by 6 bases, with 14 bases between. CDR3 length: 13 amino acids. CDR3 coding DNA: TGTGCCAGCAGTCGTGCGGTGGATCGCGAGCAGTACTTC. Translating gives CASSRAVDREQYF.

There are a few counts of this clonotype. The chain couples TRBV5-1 to TRBJ2-3; D uncertain. CDR3 length equals 20 residues. V was trimmed by 0 bases and J by 0 bases, leaving 23 bases between them. Germline CDR1 is SGHRS and CDR2 is YFSETQ. The CDR3 sequence: CASSLEGSWSARSSTDTQYF. DNA for the CDR3: TGCGCCAGCAGCTTGGAGGGTAGCTGGTCCGCGCGCTCTAGCACAGATACGCAGTATTTT.

CDR3 loop: CASSFTGTGAGELFF. The CDR3 region has the DNA TGTGCCAGCAGTTTCACCGGGACCGGCGCCGGGGAGCTGTTTTTT. The rearrangement joins TRBV12-3 or TRBV12-4 to TRBJ2-2; D is possibly TRBD1 or TRBD2 (5 bases each). Between the trimmed V and J ends, which lost 3 bases and 6 bases, there was a span of 14 bases. CDR3 length: 15 residues.